This TCR beta chain was obtained from a study of T cells expressing NK-cell markers. With respect to this clonotype: Its antigen remains unknown.

Generation of TCR beta cDNA was performed by 5'RACE template switching incorporating UMIs. TCRdb re-analyzed the 5' RACE reads; it lists each CDR3 protein once, without DNA. This table holds about 400,000 distinct CDR3 sequences. Broader study findings: A range of about 1.0-7.5% of CD8+ T cells consisted of dominant NKG2C+ clonotypes in about six donors. The study did not resolve the HCMV specificity of expanded NKG2C+ T cell clones. For a few donors, these clonotypes were likewise the leading ones in the CD3+CD56-NKG2C+ fraction.

This TCR derives from a woman in her forties or fifties in good health. The sequenced material came from blood T cells: a sorted CD56 or NKG2C T cell subset, CD4+ or CD8+ T cells, or bulk PBMC T cells (not recorded which).

The CDR3 sequence: CASSFRGRTSSSYNEQFF. The chain recombines TRBV11-3 with TRBJ2-1; TCRdb's D call of TRBD2 is untestable without DNA. Germline-derived CDR1 and CDR2 are SGHNT and YENEEA. The CDR3 extends over 18 amino acids.